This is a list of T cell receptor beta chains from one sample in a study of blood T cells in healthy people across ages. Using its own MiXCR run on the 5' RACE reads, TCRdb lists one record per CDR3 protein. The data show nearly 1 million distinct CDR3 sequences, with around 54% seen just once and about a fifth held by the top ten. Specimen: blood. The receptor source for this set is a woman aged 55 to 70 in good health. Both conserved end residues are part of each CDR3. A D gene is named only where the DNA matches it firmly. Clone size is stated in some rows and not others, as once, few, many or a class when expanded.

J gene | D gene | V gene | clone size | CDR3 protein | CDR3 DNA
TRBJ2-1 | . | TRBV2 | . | CASSSGTLTYNEQFF | TGTGCCAGCAGTTCCGGGACACTGACCTACAATGAGCAGTTCTTC
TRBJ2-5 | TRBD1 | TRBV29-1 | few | CSAFGTAQETQYF | TGCAGCGCCTTCGGGACAGCACAAGAGACCCAGTACTTC
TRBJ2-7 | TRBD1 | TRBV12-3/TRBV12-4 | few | CASSFAGQGYEQYF | TGTGCCAGCAGTTTTGCTGGACAGGGGTACGAGCAGTACTTC
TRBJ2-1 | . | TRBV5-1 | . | CASCEGGRVVEQFF | TGCGCCAGCTGCGAGGGGGGCCGTGTGGTTGAGCAGTTCTTC
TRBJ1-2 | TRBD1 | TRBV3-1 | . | CASSPDPTGIVGYTF | TGTGCCAGCAGCCCAGACCCGACAGGGATTGTTGGCTACACCTTC
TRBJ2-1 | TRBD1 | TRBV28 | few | CASSPARQGISYNEQFF | TGTGCCAGCAGTCCCGCCCGACAGGGGATCTCCTACAATGAGCAGTTCTTC
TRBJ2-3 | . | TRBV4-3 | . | CASSQEERGTDTQYF | TGCGCCAGCAGCCAAGAAGAGAGGGGCACAGATACGCAGTATTTT
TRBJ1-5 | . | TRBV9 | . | CASSVADDVAQPQHF | TGTGCCAGCAGCGTAGCGGATGACGTAGCTCAGCCCCAGCATTTT
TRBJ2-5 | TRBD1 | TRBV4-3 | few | CASSQGTGGFVEETQYF | TGCGCCAGCAGCCAAGGGACAGGTGGGTTCGTGGAGGAGACCCAGTACTTC
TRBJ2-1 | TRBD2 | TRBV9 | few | CASSPNGRERGEQFF | TGTGCCAGCAGCCCCAATGGGCGGGAGAGGGGTGAGCAGTTCTTC
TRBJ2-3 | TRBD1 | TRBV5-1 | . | CASSFLGQYTDTQYF | TGCGCCAGCAGCTTCCTGGGACAGTACACAGATACGCAGTATTTT
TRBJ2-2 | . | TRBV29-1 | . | CSTNSDTGELFF | TGCAGCACGAATAGCGACACCGGGGAGCTGTTTTTT
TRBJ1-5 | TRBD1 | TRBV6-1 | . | CASSQWDRITEINQPQHF | TGTGCCAGCAGTCAATGGGACAGGATAACAGAGATAAATCAGCCCCAGCATTTT
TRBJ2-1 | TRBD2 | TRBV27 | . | CASIPRASGDYNEQFF | TGTGCCAGCATCCCTAGGGCTAGCGGGGACTACAATGAGCAGTTCTTC
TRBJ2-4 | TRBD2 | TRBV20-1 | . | CGARDPAGGKNIQYF | TGCGGTGCTAGAGATCCAGCGGGAGGAAAAAACATTCAGTACTTC
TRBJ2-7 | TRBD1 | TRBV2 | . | CASSPRQGGYNEQYF | TGTGCCAGCAGTCCCCGACAGGGGGGGTACAATGAGCAGTACTTC
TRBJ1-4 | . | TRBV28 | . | CASSWPLREKLFF | TGTGCCAGCAGTTGGCCGTTGCGGGAAAAACTGTTTTTT
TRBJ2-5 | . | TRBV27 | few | CASSLREPAVGEQYF | TGTGCCAGCAGTTTAAGGGAGCCTGCCGTGGGGGAGCAGTACTTC
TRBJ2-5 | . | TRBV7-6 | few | CASSPNGAGETQYF | TGTGCCAGCAGCCCGAACGGGGCGGGAGAGACCCAGTACTTC
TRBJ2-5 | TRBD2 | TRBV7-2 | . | CASRRRLAGEKETQYF | TGTGCCAGCAGGAGAAGACTAGCGGGAGAAAAAGAGACCCAGTACTTC
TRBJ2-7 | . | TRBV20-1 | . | CSAKGGVTYEQYF | TGCAGTGCCAAGGGGGGAGTAACCTACGAGCAGTACTTC
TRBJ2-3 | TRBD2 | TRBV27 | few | CASSLSRDYTDTQYF | TGTGCCAGCAGTTTATCCCGGGACTACACAGATACGCAGTATTTT
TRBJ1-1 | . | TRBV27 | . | CASRVAGAAEAFF | TGTGCCAGCAGGGTAGCAGGAGCCGCTGAAGCTTTCTTT
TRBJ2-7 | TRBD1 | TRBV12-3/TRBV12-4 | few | CASSIGTGVGEQYF | TGTGCCAGCAGTATCGGGACAGGGGTTGGGGAGCAGTACTTC
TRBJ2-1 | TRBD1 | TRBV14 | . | CASSQDWTGANEQFF | TGTGCCAGCAGCCAAGATTGGACAGGGGCCAATGAGCAGTTCTTC
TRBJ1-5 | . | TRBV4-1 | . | CASSQVWGYSNQPQHF | TGCGCCAGCAGCCAAGTTTGGGGGTATAGCAATCAGCCCCAGCATTTT
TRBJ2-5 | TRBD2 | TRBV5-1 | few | CASSWGGYQETQYF | TGCGCCAGCAGCTGGGGGGGGTACCAAGAGACCCAGTACTTC
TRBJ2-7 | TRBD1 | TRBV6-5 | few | CASSSPGQGHYEQYF | TGTGCCAGCAGTTCGCCGGGACAGGGGCACTACGAGCAGTACTTC
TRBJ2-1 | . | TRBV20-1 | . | CSSPDQGNEQFF | TGCAGTTCACCCGACCAAGGCAATGAGCAGTTCTTC
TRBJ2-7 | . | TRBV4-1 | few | CASSQANSGREQYF | TGCGCCAGCAGCCAAGCGAATTCGGGGAGGGAGCAGTACTTC
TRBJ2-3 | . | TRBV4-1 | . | CASSDPSGTDTQYF | TGCGCCAGCAGCGACCCTTCGGGCACAGATACGCAGTATTTT
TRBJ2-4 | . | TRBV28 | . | CASSLLGKNIQYF | TGTGCCAGCAGTTTATTGGGCAAAAACATTCAGTACTTC
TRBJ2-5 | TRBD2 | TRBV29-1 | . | CSVDELAGMDNEQYF | TGCAGCGTTGACGAACTAGCGGGAATGGACAATGAGCAGTACTTC
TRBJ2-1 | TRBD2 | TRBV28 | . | CASSVPGSGVFWWFF | TGTGCCAGCAGCGTGCCGGGTAGCGGGGTCTTCTGGTGGTTCTTC
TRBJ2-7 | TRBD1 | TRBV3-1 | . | CASSNRDRGLLMYEQYF | TGTGCCAGCAGCAACCGGGACAGGGGGCTTCTGATGTACGAGCAGTACTTC
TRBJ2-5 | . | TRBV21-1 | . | CASSEGVRTCEDLETQYF | TGTGCCAGCAGCGAGGGCGTCAGGACCTGCGAAGATCTGGAGACCCAGTACTTC
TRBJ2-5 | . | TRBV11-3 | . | CASSYAGTRETQYF | TGTGCCAGCAGCTATGCCGGGACAAGAGAGACCCAGTACTTC
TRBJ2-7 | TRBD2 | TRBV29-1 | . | CSGGGTYNEQYF | TGCAGCGGCGGGGGAACCTACAATGAGCAGTACTTC
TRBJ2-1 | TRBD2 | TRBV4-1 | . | CASSQLAGGPSYNEQFF | TGCGCCAGCAGCCAGCTAGCGGGAGGGCCGTCCTACAATGAGCAGTTCTTC
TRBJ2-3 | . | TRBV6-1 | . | CASSQWGGDADTQYF | TGTGCCAGCAGCCAATGGGGGGGCGACGCAGATACGCAGTATTTT
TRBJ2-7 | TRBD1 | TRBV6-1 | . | CASGRIQTGATSYEQYF | TGTGCCAGCGGACGAATTCAGACAGGGGCAACCTCCTACGAGCAGTACTTC
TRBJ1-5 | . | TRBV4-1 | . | CASSQPGQRQPQHF | TGCGCCAGCAGCCAACCGGGACAACGGCAGCCCCAGCATTTT
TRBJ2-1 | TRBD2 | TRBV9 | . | CASSGSGSRLSNEQFF | TGTGCCAGCAGCGGTAGCGGGAGCAGGTTATCCAATGAGCAGTTCTTC
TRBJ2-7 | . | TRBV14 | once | CASSPLTVYEQYF | TGTGCCAGCAGCCCCCTGACAGTCTACGAGCAGTACTTC
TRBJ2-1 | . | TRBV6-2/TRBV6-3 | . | CASGSAGSSYNEQFF | TGTGCCAGCGGGTCGGCGGGTAGCTCCTACAATGAGCAGTTCTTC
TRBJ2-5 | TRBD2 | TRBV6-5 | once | CASSSSGSKDNEQYF | TGTGCCAGCAGCTCTAGCGGGAGTAAGGACAATGAGCAGTACTTC
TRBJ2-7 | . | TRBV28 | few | CASSPFGSYEQYF | TGTGCCAGCAGTCCCTTTGGCTCCTACGAGCAGTACTTC
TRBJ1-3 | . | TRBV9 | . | CASSGGQRYSGNTIYF | TGTGCCAGCAGCGGAGGACAGCGGTACTCTGGAAACACCATATATTTT
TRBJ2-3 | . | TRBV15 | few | CATSKSGLVDTQYF | TGTGCCACCAGCAAGAGCGGGCTGGTAGATACGCAGTATTTT
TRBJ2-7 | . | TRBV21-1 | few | CASPPGTASYEQYF | TGTGCCAGTCCCCCCGGGACAGCCTCCTACGAGCAGTACTTC
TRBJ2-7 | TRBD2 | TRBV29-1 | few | CSAEGGRAYEQYF | TGCAGCGCTGAGGGCGGGAGGGCATACGAGCAGTACTTC
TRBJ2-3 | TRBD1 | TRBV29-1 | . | CSVTIPGQGFTDTQYF | TGCAGCGTGACCATCCCGGGACAGGGTTTTACAGATACGCAGTATTTT
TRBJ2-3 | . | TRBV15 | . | CATSRHRGGQDTQYF | TGTGCCACCAGCAGGCACAGGGGGGGTCAGGATACGCAGTATTTT
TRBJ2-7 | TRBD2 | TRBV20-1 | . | CSARGAGESEQYF | TGCAGTGCTAGAGGAGCGGGAGAATCCGAGCAGTACTTC
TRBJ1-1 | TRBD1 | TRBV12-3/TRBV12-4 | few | CASRDDRGSAEAFF | TGTGCCAGCAGGGACGACAGGGGGAGCGCTGAAGCTTTCTTT
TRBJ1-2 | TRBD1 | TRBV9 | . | CASSVGTGNFYGYTF | TGTGCCAGCAGCGTAGGGACAGGGAATTTCTATGGCTACACCTTC
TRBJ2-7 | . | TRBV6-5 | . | CDSRKGLYEQYF | TGTGACAGCAGGAAGGGACTTTACGAGCAGTACTTC
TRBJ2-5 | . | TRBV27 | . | CASSRTTGPQETQYF | TGCGCCAGCAGTCGAACAACAGGGCCGCAGGAGACCCAGTACTTC
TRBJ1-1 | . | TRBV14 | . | CASSLNLNTEAFF | TGTGCCAGCAGCCTAAACTTGAACACTGAAGCTTTCTTT
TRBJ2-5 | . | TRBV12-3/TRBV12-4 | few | CASSLRVVETQYF | TGTGCCAGCAGTTTGAGAGTGGTGGAGACCCAGTACTTC